This is a list of T cell receptor beta chains from one sample in a study of blood T cell repertoires in COVID-19. The assay was immunoSEQ multiplex PCR, and TCRdb's table has in-frame clones only and misses some. The table records over 400,000 clones, 75% to 90% of them present only once. Sequencing was performed on peripheral blood. Receptors were obtained from a woman aged 30 to 39 with active or convalescent COVID-19. The conserved cysteine and the conserved F or W are not part of the CDR3 here. Clone size appears in some rows only: once, few, many, or a class for an expanded clone.

J gene,clone size,V gene,CDR3 protein
TRBJ2-2,few,TRBV5-1,ASSLATSPNTGELF
TRBJ1-5,NA,TRBV2,ASSEALVLSNQPQH
TRBJ1-4,NA,TRBV6-6,ASSYSAGGREKLF
TRBJ1-2,NA,TRBV5-1,ASSISTGYGYT
TRBJ2-5,NA,TRBV5-1,ASSLRSSWQETQY
TRBJ1-1,NA,TRBV19,ASSAGFYTEAF
TRBJ2-5,NA,TRBV29-1,SVWTGEDWETQY
TRBJ2-1,NA,TRBV18,ASSPEPSAVDEQF
TRBJ1-5,NA,TRBV24-1,ATSAGNNQPQH
TRBJ2-3,NA,TRBV29-1,SALKGVVGTDTQY
TRBJ1-5,NA,TRBV15,ATSRESGMNNQPQH